This T cell receptor (beta chain) was retrieved from a study of cytomegalovirus exposure and HLA in healthy donors (TCRdb year 2017). Concerning the study at large: An earlier analysis of approximately 640 of the donors reported roughly 300 Gb of sequence data and 117 million unique TCR beta sequences from approximately 180 million T cells. An early release that covered around 590 HLA-typed donors contained approximately 300 gigabases of sequencing data and 80 million or so unique TCR sequences. Among the roughly 380 genotyped donors, about 85% belonged to the genetic ancestry cluster associated with self-reported Caucasian donors. The study aimed to test whether signatures of past pathogen exposure could be identified by cataloging public T cell receptors. The T cell repertoires of 700 or so subjects were profiled by immunosequencing and related to cytomegalovirus serostatus. Along with the approximately 600-subject first cohort, a separate validation cohort of over 90 different subjects was used. The study combined high-throughput TCR immunosequencing, statistical association of individual TCRs with disease status, and machine learning to predict cytomegalovirus infection status. A later analysis re-analyzed previously published TCR beta repertoires from roughly 690 donors and added high-resolution HLA genotyping to study TCR occurrence patterns. The later analysis used no new phenotypic data to find candidate immune exposures, relying instead on TCR beta sequences and their occurrence across donors. To decide whether each TCR beta V gene segment behaved as functional or pseudogenic, an earlier analysis of some 580 of the donors relied on high-throughput TCR beta sequencing. Donor age, sex, ethnicity and CMV serostatus were compiled alongside the repertoire data. Genome-wide SNP genotypes for about three fifths of the roughly 700 donors were used in a later genetic analysis, which treated that subset as a discovery cohort. All discovery cohort repertoires had been generated on a single sequencing platform. HLA typing covered class I and class II loci at four-digit resolution. Typing coverage differed by locus: A, B, C, DRB1 and DQB1 were typed in about 629-640 donors, DQA1 in 500 to 550, DPA1 in nearly 610, and DPB1 in around 440. Four or five DR-DQ haplotypes were handled as single units for association and clustering, since linkage in the cohort was strong. On average, around 240,000 unique TCR beta nucleotide sequences were sequenced per donor among a few hundred genotyped donors of the cohort, with 15% to 20% of those sequences being non-productive. Broad study findings and their caveats: When HLA alleles, especially DR and DQ, strongly co-occurred, TCR associations were difficult to assign to individual alleles. In a later genetic analysis, a missense DCLRE1C variant was associated with V-gene and J-gene trimming of TCR beta chains, and the association was replicated in an independent cohort. A further reported finding was that TCR beta sequences accurately predicted the HLA-A and HLA-B alleles for most subjects in the first cohort. In the study, around 150 TCR beta chains were listed as associated with cytomegalovirus. Presence/absence analyses assumed roughly uniform sequencing depth across donors, an assumption that may not hold. A later analysis found that TCR association rates varied across HLA loci, with DRB1 alleles showing the most associated TCRs and HLA-C alleles the fewest. Cytomegalovirus status was reported to be diagnosed by the classifier with high specificity and sensitivity in both the original and validation cohorts. A few of the identified cytomegalovirus-associated TCR beta chains were confirmed in vitro to be specific for cytomegalovirus antigens. A later analysis found that most CMV-associated TCR beta chains appeared HLA-restricted, with HLA associations seemingly driven largely by CMV exposure. Specific HLA alleles were associated with 16,951 TCR beta sequences at a false discovery rate of 0.05 in a later analysis. The only immune exposure information available for the cohort was CMV serostatus. Correlated functional status among segregating V segments might be attributable to linkage disequilibrium, but an unknown experimental factor could not be ruled out. Compared with the approximately 670-donor mean, donors in an Asian-associated ancestry cluster had fewer N-insertions in productive TCRs, according to a later genetic analysis. The earlier analysis of 587 of the donors excluded roughly 17 rarely observed V segments, including chromosome 9 orphons, because counts were too low. A later analysis reported that several top co-occurrence clusters appeared linked to parvovirus B19, influenza, CMV and Epstein-Barr virus. Because the 87-base-pair reads could not distinguish some IMGT-functional V segments, including TRBV6-2 and TRBV6-3, those segments were excluded. The authors suggested that the approach could potentially be extended to other disease states and immunological phenotypes. A later analysis found that HLA-associated TCR beta chains were more clonally expanded and had lower generation probabilities than equally common non-associated chains. Across donors, most TCR sequences were observed very rarely, whereas some public TCRs were present in many individuals. Only TCR beta chains were sequenced in this cohort, and the absence of alpha or paired-chain data limited detectable features. A cluster of highly shared sequence variants was judged likely to represent a technical artifact of the sequencing pipeline. Because some donors lacked HLA typing at each locus, the association tests relied only on the typed subset. In an earlier analysis of fewer than 750 of the donors, most TCR beta V segments were observed in productive rearrangements about 87% or about 30% of the time, broadly matching IMGT annotations.

Trimming removed 5 bases from V and 0 bases from J, leaving 14 bases between the germline ends. Spanning cysteine to phenylalanine, the CDR3 consists of 17 amino acids. Only the CDR3 region is kept as DNA, spanning 51 bases read in frame from base 1. Looking up the germline V gene (reference sequence) yields CDR1 LNHDA and CDR2 SQIVND. This clone was seen a handful of times. The specificity of this receptor is unknown. No base quality values were provided; no much bigger clone lies one nucleotide off. The cohort comprised 710 or so healthy bone marrow donors. Cohort members were all nominally healthy when sampled, although unrecorded immune exposures were likely present. The donor tested CMV seronegative, placing the donor among the 350 to 400 seronegative members of the cohort. Each donor provided a peripheral blood sample, and peripheral blood mononuclear cells were used for TCR beta sequencing. Genomic DNA extraction from the blood cell samples was performed with the Qiagen DNeasy Blood Extraction Kit.

Library prep was done by the immunoSEQ multiplex PCR assay. The multiplex PCR relied on a mix of 60 forward primers for TCR Vbeta segments and 13 reverse primers for TCR Jbeta segments. A multiplex PCR assay on genomic DNA amplified the CDR3 region of rearranged TCR beta genes. The amplified TCR beta libraries were sequenced on the Illumina HiSeq System as 87-base-pair reads. The paper's processing steps were these. A later analysis counted some 80 million unique TCR beta chains across the 550 to 700 repertoires, and 9 million to 14 million of these chains were shared by at least two donors. To remove PCR and sequencing errors, raw reads were error-corrected and collapsed into unique sequences using a nearest-neighbor algorithm that merged closely related sequences. CDR3 sequences were aligned to IMGT reference sequences to assign V, D and J gene segments. For a sequence to be retained, at least a six-nucleotide match to both a V gene segment and a J gene segment was required. A rearrangement counted as productive if the CDR3 had no stop codons and remained in frame with V and J, and every other rearrangement counted as non-productive. CDR3 was defined according to IMGT convention as the region running from the second conserved V-encoded cysteine to the conserved J-encoded phenylalanine. In an earlier analysis of roughly 610 of the donors, sequences lacking an unambiguous match to a single V gene segment were excluded. In an earlier analysis of several hundred of the donors, V segments were called functional above 56.7% productive rearrangements and were called segregating when the between-donor standard deviation exceeded 5%. A statistical classification framework was built for diagnosing cytomegalovirus status from the catalog of TCR beta chain sequences. In a later analysis, V and J genes were assigned by comparing TCR nucleotide sequences against IMGT/GENE-DB human TR gene sequences. Using the TCRdist pipeline, a later analysis assigned CDR3 sequences along with most-parsimonious VDJ recombination scenarios. In a later analysis, each TCR beta chain was defined by its CDR3 amino acid sequence together with its V-gene family, and reads lacking a unique V-gene family were excluded. A later analysis removed 500 to 650 highly shared, low-generation-probability nucleotide sequences to deal with suspected cross-contamination and a sequencing artifact. In a later analysis, a clonal expansion index for each public chain was calculated from normalized within-repertoire ranks of inferred template counts. A later analysis computed generation probabilities with a VDJ recombination model fitted to out-of-frame rearrangements, and checked the results against IGoR. In a later analysis, hypergeometric tests were used to score TCR-TCR, TCR-HLA and TCR-CMV co-occurrence, with a repertoire-size bias correction applied to TCR pairs. In a later analysis, false discovery rates were estimated by permuting HLA or CMV assignments 20 times. In a later analysis, co-occurring TCRs were grouped using DBSCAN, and TCRdist sequence similarity was added for clustering within HLA-allele-positive subsets. Repertoires with fewer than 30,000 or more than 120,000 public chains, plus five repertoires with anomalous nucleotide sharing, were excluded from co-occurrence clustering. This immuneACCESS table, as held by TCRdb, lists in-frame sequences with V and J called but not all clones. Of the missing ones, under half trace to an unresolved V gene in checked studies; the others have no known cause. That table gives V, J and clone size, and the DNA gave D and trimming. The sample table holds roughly 130,000 clones, of which around 9% were seen once. The ten largest clones add up to 5.5% of the sample.

The chain couples TRBV19 to TRBJ2-6, with the D gene too uncertain to name. Sequenced input: PBMCs. This receptor was identified in a man aged 35-49 years in good health and CMV-seronegative. The CDR3: CASSVQASSSGANVLTF. In nucleotide form, the sequence is TGTGCCAGTAGTGTTCAAGCCTCGTCCTCTGGGGCCAACGTCCTGACTTTC.